This entry lists 26 T cell receptor beta chains sequenced from one sample in a study of CD8+CD57+ T cells in acquired aplastic anemia. Genomic DNA constituted the template upon which TCR beta VDJ and CDR3 profiling was performed. MiXCR, applied by TCRdb to the reads, yields one record per CDR3 protein. The sample carries 95,000 to 150,000 distinct CDR3 sequences, 55% to 70% recorded once. Patients sequenced had flow cytometry evidence of CD8+CD57+ cell expansion. The material sequenced was sorted CD4+, CD8+, or CD8+CD57+ T cells (not recorded which) from PBMCs. The receptors shown here come from a human donor with aplastic anemia.

This clonotype showed up many times. This chain links TRBV6-4 with TRBJ2-1; no firm D call. CDR3 size: 15 residues. Germline V gene lookup returns CDR1 MRHNA and CDR2 SNTAGT. The germline V and J ends were trimmed by 0 bases and 6 bases, with 12 bases remaining between them. The CDR3 DNA sequence: TGTGCCAGCAGTGACTCGATAGGGTTACGCAATGAGCAGTTCTTC. It yields the protein CASSDSIGLRNEQFF.

This clonotype came up once. The genes are TRBV20-1 and TRBJ2-3; D perhaps matches TRBD1 (5 bases). The CDR3 covers 13 residues. Trimming removed 7 bases at V and 0 bases at J, with 11 bases between. Germline lookup yields CDR1 DFQATT and CDR2 SNEGSKA (reference sequence). CDR3 in DNA: TGCAGTGGGTTAGGGGCCAGCACAGATACGCAGTATTTT. Translated, it gives CSGLGASTDTQYF.

The chain couples TRBV2 to TRBJ2-3; maybe TRBD1 (6 bases). Trimming stripped 8 bases from V and 6 bases from J, with 15 bases between. Germline lookup yields CDR1 SNHLY and CDR2 FYNNEI. The CDR3 runs to 13 residues. DNA for the CDR3: TGTGCCAGCCCCTTGGGGGCAGAGGATACGCAGTATTTT. This encodes CASPLGAEDTQYF. Full variable domain (missing parts from reference TRBV2 and TRBJ2-3): EPEVTQTPSHQVTQMGQEVILRCVPISNHLYFYWYRQILGQKVEFLVSFYNNEISEKSEIFDDQFSVERPDGSNFTLKIRSTKLEDSAMYFCASPLGAEDTQYFGPGTRLTVL.

The J gene is TRBJ2-2, the V gene TRBV11-3; TRBD1 matches 8 bases. Per germline, CDR1 SGHNT and CDR2 YENEEA. V shed 5 bases and J 6 bases; nucleotides not matched to a gene: 5. The CDR3 totals 14 residues. The CDR3 nucleotides read TGTGCCAGCAGCAGGACAGGGAGTCCCGGGGAGCTGTTTTTT. Translated: CASSRTGSPGELFF. Full variable domain (remainder filled in from reference TRBV11-3 and TRBJ2-2): EAGVVQSPRYKIIEKKQPVAFWCNPISGHNTLYWYLQNLGQGPELLIRYENEEAVDDSQLPKDRFSAERLKGVDSTLKIQPAELGDSAVYLCASSRTGSPGELFFGEGSRLTVL.

The J gene is TRBJ1-5, the V gene TRBV5-5; D might be TRBD1 (6 bases). The germline V gene has CDR1 SGHKS and CDR2 YYEKEE (reference sequence). The CDR3 totals 16 residues. V lost 0 bases, J lost 2 bases, and 12 bases lay in between. CDR3 in DNA: TGTGCCAGCAGCTTGGACGCGGGGGCGGGCAATCAGCCCCAGCATTTT. Translated, it gives CASSLDAGAGNQPQHF.

The table lists this clonotype with a few counts. The V and J genes are TRBV15 and TRBJ1-4, with a tentative D call TRBD1 (5 bases). Trimming took off 4 bases at V and 3 bases at J, with 12 bases between the two ends. The germline V gene encodes CDR1 LNHNV and CDR2 YYDKDF (reference sequence). This CDR3 comprises 15 residues. CDR3 sequence: CATSTADRANEKLFF. The CDR3 bases are TGTGCCACCAGCACAGCCGACAGAGCTAATGAAAAACTGTTTTTT.

The rearrangement uses TRBV2 and TRBJ2-5; TRBD1 matches 7 bases. The germline V gene encodes CDR1 SNHLY and CDR2 FYNNEI. The J segment lost 1 base and the V segment lost 7 bases, leaving 6 bases of the junction unmatched. The CDR3 totals 14 residues. The CDR3 nucleotides read TGTGCCAGCAAGCTGGGACAGATCCAAGAGACCCAGTACTTC. Protein product: CASKLGQIQETQYF.

This clonotype has a count of ten or more. V is TRBV25-1 and J is TRBJ2-5; D gene unclear. Germline CDR1 reads MGHDK; CDR2 reads SYGVNS. Trimming took off 6 bases at V and 1 base at J, with 15 bases between the two ends. The CDR3 extends over 15 amino acids. CDR3 residues: CASSPGAAFQETQYF. CDR3 nucleotide sequence: TGTGCCAGCAGCCCAGGCGCGGCCTTCCAAGAGACCCAGTACTTC.

In this sample, this clonotype turned up a few times. The rearrangement joins TRBV29-1 to TRBJ1-2; 8 bases are a match to TRBD1. Per the germline V gene, CDR1 is SQVTM and CDR2 is ANQGSEA. The CDR3 is made up of 12 amino acids. V gave up 5 bases and J gave up 8 bases; unmatched junction bases: 7. CDR3 sequence: CSVYGQGNGYTF. CDR3 nucleotides: TGCAGCGTTTACGGACAGGGTAACGGCTACACCTTC.

This clonotype was recorded a few times. The chain combines TRBV25-1 with TRBJ2-7, with 8 bases lining up with TRBD1. The CDR3 spans 15 residues. The V gene's germline CDR1 is MGHDK and CDR2 SYGVNS. V gave up 3 bases and J gave up 1 base; unmatched junction bases: 5. CDR3 residues: CASSDSTGGSYEQYF. In DNA, the CDR3 is TGTGCCAGCAGTGACAGTACAGGGGGATCCTACGAGCAGTACTTC.

The chain couples TRBV19 to TRBJ1-5; 9 bases match TRBD1. CDR1 and CDR2 from the germline V gene are LNHDA and SQIVND (reference sequence). The CDR3 spans 15 residues. After removal of 10 bases from V and 2 bases from J, the junction contained 9 bases not matched to a gene. Written as DNA, the CDR3 is TGTGCCATCTCAACGGGACAGGGCGGCAATCAGCCCCAGCATTTT. This encodes CAISTGQGGNQPQHF.

This clonotype was counted only a few times. This CDR3 is CATSTLISRGEQAEQFF. The CDR3 nucleotides are TGTGCCACCAGTACACTGATCTCCAGGGGTGAGCAAGCTGAGCAGTTCTTC. J is TRBJ2-1 and V is TRBV24-1, with a possible D match to TRBD1 (6 bases). The CDR3 runs to 17 residues. V shed 6 bases and J shed 9 bases, with 26 bases lying between them. The V gene's germline CDR1 is KGHDR and CDR2 SFDVKD.

This clonotype came up many times. The chain has TRBV7-9 and TRBJ2-2; D call uncertain. The CDR3 runs to 15 residues. The germline CDR1 and CDR2 sequences are SEHNR and FQNEAQ (reference sequence). V dropped 6 bases and J dropped 1 base, with 12 bases sitting between them. CDR3 in DNA: TGTGCCAGCAGGGCAACAAGAGGGAACACCGGGGAGCTGTTTTTT. Protein: CASRATRGNTGELFF.

The chain combines TRBV29-1 with TRBJ1-2, with TRBD1 as a possible D gene (5 bases). Per germline, CDR1 SQVTM and CDR2 ANQGSEA. Trimming stripped 7 bases from V and 4 bases from J, with 13 bases between. This CDR3 comprises 12 residues. Here the CDR3 reads CSAGHTIYGYTF. CDR3 coding DNA: TGCAGCGCCGGACATACAATCTATGGCTACACCTTC.

V gene TRBV24-1 combines with J gene TRBJ2-4, with no clear D. Germline-derived CDR1 and CDR2 are KGHDR and SFDVKD. The V gene lost 3 bases and the J gene lost 3 bases, with 8 bases spanning the gap. The CDR3 covers 14 residues. The CDR3 coding sequence is TGTGCCACCAGTGATACGAACAGCAAAAACATTCAGTACTTC. Translating gives CATSDTNSKNIQYF.

The chain joins TRBV20-1 to TRBJ1-2; D not resolved. V was clipped by 2 bases and J by 0 bases, with 7 bases between them. The CDR3 is 13 residues long. Germline V lookup: CDR1 DFQATT, CDR2 SNEGSKA (reference sequence). The CDR3 DNA sequence: TGCAGTGCTAGACGGCACACTAACTATGGCTACACCTTC. This translates into CSARRHTNYGYTF.

This clonotype has ten or more counts. V is TRBV15 and J is TRBJ2-2; 8 nucleotides agree with TRBD2. The V segment lost 6 bases and the J segment 6 bases; nucleotides outside the gene matches: 6. From germline, CDR1 is LNHNV and CDR2 YYDKDF (reference sequence). The CDR3 is 14 amino acids. The CDR3 sequence is CATRSGGLAGELFF. CDR3 DNA: TGTGCCACCAGAAGCGGGGGATTGGCCGGGGAGCTGTTTTTT.

The chain joins TRBV11-1 to TRBJ1-6, with 8 bases lining up with TRBD1. The CDR3 is 16 amino acids. V was clipped by 5 bases and J by 8 bases; unmatched bases: 11. Per the germline V gene, CDR1 is SGHAT and CDR2 is FQDESV (reference sequence). The CDR3 DNA is TGTGCCAGCAGCCCATTCCGCGACAGGGGCCATTCACCCCTCCACTTT. It encodes CASSPFRDRGHSPLHF.

This clonotype has just a few counts. The rearrangement uses TRBV7-9 and TRBJ2-7; D uncertain. Trimming cost V 5 bases and J 5 bases, with 10 bases left between them. The CDR3 covers 12 residues. Germline V gene sequence: CDR1 SEHNR, CDR2 FQNEAQ (reference sequence). Here the CDR3 DNA reads TGTGCCAGCAGCCCAGGTATTAACGAGCAGTACTTC. The encoded protein is CASSPGINEQYF.

This sequence joins TRBV20-1 and TRBJ1-2; D not resolved. Trimming pared 3 bases from V and 1 base from J, leaving 9 bases between. The CDR3 spans 13 residues. Germline CDR1 and CDR2: DFQATT and SNEGSKA (reference sequence). The chain's CDR3 is CSASGGINYGYTF. CDR3 bases: TGCAGTGCTAGCGGCGGAATTAACTATGGCTACACCTTC.

This clonotype showed up many times. V is TRBV6-6 and J is TRBJ1-1, with unresolved D. Trimming took 2 bases from V and 2 from J, leaving 3 bases between them. The CDR3 is 12 residues long. Germline values: CDR1 MNHNY, CDR2 SVGAGI (reference sequence). The CDR3 loop is CASSYINTEAFF. DNA for the CDR3: TGTGCCAGCAGTTACATCAACACTGAAGCTTTCTTT.

This clonotype was seen just once. The chain uses TRBV29-1 and TRBJ2-3, with 9 nucleotides matching TRBD1. This CDR3 is built from 13 residues. The junction had 7 bases not matched to a gene; V was cut back by 7 bases and J by 5 bases. Per the germline V gene, CDR1 is SQVTM and CDR2 is ANQGSEA. The CDR3 nucleotides are TGCAGCGGGACAGGGGTAATTGGAGATACGCAGTATTTT. Translating gives CSGTGVIGDTQYF.

The chain joins TRBV7-8 to TRBJ1-1; D remains unclear. Trimming left V 4 bases short and J 0 bases short, with 15 bases between. CDR1 and CDR2 (germline): SGHVS, FQNEAQ. The CDR3 has 16 residues. The CDR3 coding sequence is TGTGCCAGCAGCTCCCTGACTACGTTAATGAACACTGAAGCTTTCTTT. Protein product: CASSSLTTLMNTEAFF.

This chain joins TRBV15 and TRBJ1-5; the match to TRBD1 covers 10 bases. The junction had 9 bases not matched to a gene; V was cut back by 0 bases and J by 7 bases. Germline V gene lookup returns CDR1 LNHNV and CDR2 YYDKDF (reference sequence). This CDR3 has 17 residues. For the CDR3, the DNA is TGTGCCACCAGCAGAGAATCTGGGACAGGGGTGCGCCAGCCCCAGCATTTT. Encoded protein: CATSRESGTGVRQPQHF.

V and J are TRBV7-8 and TRBJ1-2; D gene unclear. This CDR3 has 13 residues. Germline CDR1 SGHVS, CDR2 FQNEAQ. Trimming left V 3 bases short and J 3 bases short, with 8 bases between. The CDR3 DNA reads as TGTGCCAGCAGCTTGAACGGGGACTATGGCTACACCTTC. Amino acids: CASSLNGDYGYTF.

In the case of this clonotype: The CDR3 ends on some other residue instead of the conserved phenylalanine or tryptophan, so this is likely a read error. The genes are TRBV19 and TRBJ2-2; 7 bases are shared with TRBD1. Germline V lookup: CDR1 LNHDA, CDR2 SQIVND (reference sequence). With 3 bases clipped from V and 5 bases from J, the junction kept 6 bases outside the gene matches. The length of the CDR3 is 15 residues. The CDR3 region is CASSIVDRDTGELFL. CDR3 coding DNA: TGTGCCAGTAGTATCGTTGACAGGGATACCGGGGAGCTGTTTCTT.